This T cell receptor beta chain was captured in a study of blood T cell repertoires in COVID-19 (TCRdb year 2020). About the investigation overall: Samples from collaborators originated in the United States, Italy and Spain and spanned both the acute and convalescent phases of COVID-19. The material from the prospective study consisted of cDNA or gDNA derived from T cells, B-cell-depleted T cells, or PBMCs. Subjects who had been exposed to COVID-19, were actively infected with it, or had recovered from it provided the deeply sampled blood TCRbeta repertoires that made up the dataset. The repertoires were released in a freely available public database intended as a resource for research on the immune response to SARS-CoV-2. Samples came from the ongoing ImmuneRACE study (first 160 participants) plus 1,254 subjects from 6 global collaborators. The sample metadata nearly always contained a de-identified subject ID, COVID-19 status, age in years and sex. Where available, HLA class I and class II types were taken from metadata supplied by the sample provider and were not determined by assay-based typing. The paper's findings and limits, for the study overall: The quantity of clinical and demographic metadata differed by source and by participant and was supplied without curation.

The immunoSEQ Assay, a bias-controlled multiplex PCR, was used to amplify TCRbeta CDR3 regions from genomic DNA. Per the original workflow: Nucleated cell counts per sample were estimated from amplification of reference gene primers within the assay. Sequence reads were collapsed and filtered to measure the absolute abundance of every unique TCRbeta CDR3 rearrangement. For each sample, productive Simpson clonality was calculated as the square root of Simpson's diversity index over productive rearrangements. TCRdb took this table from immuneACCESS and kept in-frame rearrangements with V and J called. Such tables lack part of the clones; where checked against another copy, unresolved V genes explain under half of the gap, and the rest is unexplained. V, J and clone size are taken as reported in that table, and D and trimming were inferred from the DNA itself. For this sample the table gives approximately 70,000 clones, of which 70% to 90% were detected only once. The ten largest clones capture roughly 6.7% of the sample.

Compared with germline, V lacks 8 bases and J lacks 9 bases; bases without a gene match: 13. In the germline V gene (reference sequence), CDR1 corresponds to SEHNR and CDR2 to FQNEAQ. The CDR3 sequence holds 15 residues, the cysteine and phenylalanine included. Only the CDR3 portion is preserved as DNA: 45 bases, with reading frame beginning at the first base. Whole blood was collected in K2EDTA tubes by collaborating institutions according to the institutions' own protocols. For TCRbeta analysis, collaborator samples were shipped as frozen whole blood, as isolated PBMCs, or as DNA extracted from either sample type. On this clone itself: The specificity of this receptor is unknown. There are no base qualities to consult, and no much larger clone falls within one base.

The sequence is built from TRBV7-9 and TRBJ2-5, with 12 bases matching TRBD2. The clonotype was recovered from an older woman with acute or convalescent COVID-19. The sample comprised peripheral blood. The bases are TGTGCCAGCGGGCCGGGACTAGCGGGTCAAAGGGCCCAGTACTTC. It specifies CASGPGLAGQRAQYF.